These T cell receptor beta chains were read from a single sample in a study of cytomegalovirus exposure and HLA in healthy donors. The table came from immunoSEQ multiplex PCR; TCRdb's copy has only in-frame clones and leaves some out. This sample has around 120,000 clones, with about 80% found just once. Source material: PBMCs. The source is a female donor in good health and CMV-seropositive. Both conserved end residues are part of each CDR3. The D gene is left open where the match is weak. Only some rows state a clone size, as once, few, many or a class for expanded clones.

d_call	v_call	clone_size	j_call	cdr3_aa	cdr3_nt
TRBD2	TRBV18	-	TRBJ2-1	CASSPRLAGDNEQFF	TGTGCCAGCTCCCCCAGACTAGCGGGCGACAATGAGCAGTTCTTC
TRBD1	TRBV6-1	-	TRBJ2-5	CASSEEGTEQETQYF	TGTGCCAGCAGTGAAGAGGGGACAGAGCAAGAGACCCAGTACTTC
-	TRBV4-2	few	TRBJ1-3	CASSQDEGTGNTIYF	TGTGCCAGCAGCCAAGACGAGGGCACCGGAAACACCATATATTTT
TRBD1	TRBV10-3	-	TRBJ1-2	CAITPGQGYGYTF	TGTGCCATCACCCCAGGACAGGGCTATGGCTACACCTTC
-	TRBV7-2	-	TRBJ1-5	CASSLGAGGNQPQHF	TGTGCCAGCAGCTTAGGTGCAGGGGGCAATCAGCCCCAGCATTTT
-	TRBV10-3	-	TRBJ2-7	CAISEERWEQYF	TGTGCCATCAGTGAGGAGAGGTGGGAGCAGTACTTC
-	TRBV6-1	once	TRBJ2-7	CASSEQYEQYF	TGTGCCAGCAGTGAGCAGTACGAGCAGTACTTC
TRBD1	TRBV6-5	-	TRBJ2-7	CASSYSGQGRYEQYF	TGTGCCAGCAGTTACTCAGGACAGGGCCGCTACGAGCAGTACTTC
TRBD1	TRBV2	-	TRBJ1-1	CASSADRGYTEAFF	TGTGCCAGCAGTGCCGACAGGGGTTACACTGAAGCTTTCTTT
-	TRBV27	-	TRBJ2-1	CASSPTYGGVKFF	TGTGCCAGCAGTCCCACCTACGGGGGAGTCAAGTTCTTC
-	TRBV6-1	once	TRBJ1-5	CASSYRAGNQPQHF	TGTGCCAGCTCCTACAGGGCTGGCAATCAGCCCCAGCATTTT
-	TRBV6-6	-	TRBJ1-5	CASSLRTASNQPQHF	TGTGCCAGCAGTTTAAGGACAGCCAGCAATCAGCCCCAGCATTTT
-	TRBV7-2	-	TRBJ1-2	CASSLGATGKANYGYTF	TGTGCCAGCAGCTTAGGGGCGACAGGAAAAGCTAACTATGGCTACACCTTC
-	TRBV5-6	-	TRBJ1-2	CASSLDSYGYTF	TGTGCCAGCAGCTTAGACAGCTATGGCTACACCTTC
-	TRBV5-4	-	TRBJ2-1	CASSLGGGGLQGNEQFF	TGTGCCAGCAGCTTGGGTGGCGGGGGCCTTCAGGGCAATGAGCAGTTCTTC
-	TRBV5-6	-	TRBJ2-1	CASSSTGSAYNEQFF	TGTGCCAGCAGCTCCACAGGGAGTGCCTACAATGAGCAGTTCTTC
-	TRBV6-5	-	TRBJ1-5	CASSSSGGRNQPQHF	TGTGCCAGCAGTTCCTCGGGGGGAAGAAATCAGCCCCAGCATTTT
TRBD1	TRBV6-5	-	TRBJ2-7	CASSSTLTGQGRYF	TGTGCCAGCAGTTCCACACTCACCGGACAGGGAAGGTACTTC
-	TRBV5-1	-	TRBJ1-2	CASSLDPRTWGYTF	TGCGCCAGCAGCTTGGACCCTCGAACATGGGGCTACACCTTC
-	TRBV29-1	-	TRBJ1-5	CSVATGGGVYSNQPQHF	TGCAGCGTTGCGACAGGCGGTGGGGTTTATAGCAATCAGCCCCAGCATTTT
-	TRBV6-1	-	TRBJ2-1	CASSVPRRGTYNEQFF	TGTGCCAGCAGTGTTCCGCGCCGGGGTACCTACAATGAGCAGTTCTTC
-	TRBV28	-	TRBJ1-1	CASSLLVRGGEAFF	TGTGCCAGCAGTTTACTAGTCCGGGGGGGTGAAGCTTTCTTT
-	TRBV5-4	-	TRBJ2-3	CASSLVLGASTDTQYF	TGTGCCAGCAGCTTGGTTCTGGGCGCCTCCACAGATACGCAGTATTTT
-	TRBV7-2	-	TRBJ2-7	CASSLMRQASYEQYF	TGTGCCAGCAGCTTAATGCGACAGGCCTCCTACGAGCAGTACTTC
-	TRBV5-1	-	TRBJ2-3	CASSFDSTSTDTQYF	TGCGCCAGCAGCTTCGACTCTACTAGCACAGATACGCAGTATTTT
-	TRBV27	-	TRBJ1-1	CASSQREMNTEAFF	TGTGCCAGCTCCCAGCGGGAAATGAACACTGAAGCTTTCTTT
TRBD2	TRBV5-1	-	TRBJ2-3	CASSSVGAGVGDTQYF	TGCGCCAGCAGCTCCGTAGGTGCGGGGGTGGGGGATACGCAGTATTTT
-	TRBV6-5	-	TRBJ1-5	CASSYSTRLDQPQHF	TGTGCCAGCAGTTACTCGACCAGGCTTGATCAGCCCCAGCATTTT
TRBD1	TRBV5-1	-	TRBJ2-5	CASSFGQGWETQYF	TGCGCCAGCAGCTTCGGACAGGGATGGGAGACCCAGTACTTC
-	TRBV13	-	TRBJ1-1	CASSDDVMRGTEAFF	TGTGCCAGCAGCGATGACGTGATGAGGGGGACTGAAGCTTTCTTT
TRBD2	TRBV6-5	once	TRBJ2-3	CASSYLAGGSDTQYF	TGTGCCAGCAGTTACTTAGCGGGGGGGTCAGATACGCAGTATTTT
-	TRBV5-6	few	TRBJ1-2	CASSLRGSPRNYGYTF	TGTGCCAGCAGCTTGAGAGGAAGTCCCCGCAACTATGGCTACACCTTC
-	TRBV4-1	-	TRBJ1-2	CASSQEELSGNGYTF	TGCGCCAGCAGCCAAGAGGAGTTGAGTGGTAATGGCTACACCTTC
-	TRBV6-4	few	TRBJ2-3	CASSAQDTTDTQYF	TGTGCCAGCAGCGCCCAGGACACGACAGATACGCAGTATTTT
-	TRBV7-2	-	TRBJ1-1	CASSFRPGRVNTEAFF	TGTGCCAGCAGCTTCCGGCCAGGGAGGGTGAACACTGAAGCTTTCTTT
TRBD1	TRBV6-5	-	TRBJ1-5	CASRGQGLQPQHF	TGTGCCAGCAGGGGACAGGGTTTGCAGCCCCAGCATTTT
-	TRBV7-8	-	TRBJ1-1	CASSSGQSTMNTEAFF	TGTGCCAGCAGCTCCGGACAGTCGACCATGAACACTGAAGCTTTCTTT
-	TRBV6-5	-	TRBJ2-2	CASSYSGPKDTGELFF	TGTGCCAGCAGTTACTCTGGGCCTAAGGACACCGGGGAGCTGTTTTTT
TRBD1	TRBV6-5	few	TRBJ2-5	CASRPDRAVETQYF	TGTGCCAGCAGGCCGGACAGGGCGGTGGAGACCCAGTACTTC
-	TRBV19	few	TRBJ1-1	CASVMTALNTEAFF	TGTGCCAGTGTTATGACAGCCTTGAACACTGAAGCTTTCTTT